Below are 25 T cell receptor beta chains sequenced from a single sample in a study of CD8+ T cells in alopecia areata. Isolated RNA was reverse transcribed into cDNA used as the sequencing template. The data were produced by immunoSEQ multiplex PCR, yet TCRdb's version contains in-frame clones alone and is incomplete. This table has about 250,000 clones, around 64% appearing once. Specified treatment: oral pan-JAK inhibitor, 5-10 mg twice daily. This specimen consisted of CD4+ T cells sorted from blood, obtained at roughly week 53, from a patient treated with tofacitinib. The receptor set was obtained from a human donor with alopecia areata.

CDR3 in DNA: TGTGCCAGCAGCTCTCATAGGGGGAGCAATGAGCAGTTCTTC. Translating gives CASSSHRGSNEQFF. The chain is built from TRBV7-6 and TRBJ2-1; maybe TRBD1 (6 bases). The CDR3 consists of 14 residues. Per germline, CDR1 SGHVS and CDR2 FNYEAQ. V was cut by 4 bases and J by 6 bases, with 13 bases left in between.

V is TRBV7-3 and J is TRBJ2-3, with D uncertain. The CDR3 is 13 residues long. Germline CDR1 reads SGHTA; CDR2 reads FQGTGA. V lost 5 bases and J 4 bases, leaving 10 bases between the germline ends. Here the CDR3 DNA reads TGTGCCAGCAGCAGGGCCTGGGCAGATACGCAGTATTTT. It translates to CASSRAWADTQYF.

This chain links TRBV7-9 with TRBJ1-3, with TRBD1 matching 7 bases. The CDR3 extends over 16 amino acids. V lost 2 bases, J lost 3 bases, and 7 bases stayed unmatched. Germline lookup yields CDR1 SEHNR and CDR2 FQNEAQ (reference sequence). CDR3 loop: CASSLLITGDGNTIYF. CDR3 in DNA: TGTGCCAGCAGCTTATTAATCACAGGGGATGGAAACACCATATATTTT.

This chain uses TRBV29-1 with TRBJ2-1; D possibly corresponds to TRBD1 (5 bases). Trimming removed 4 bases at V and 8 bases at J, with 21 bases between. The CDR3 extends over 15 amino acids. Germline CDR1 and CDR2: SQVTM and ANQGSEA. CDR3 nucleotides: TGCAGCGTTGCGAGGTCCACCGCAGGGTACCATGAGCAGTTCTTC. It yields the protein CSVARSTAGYHEQFF.

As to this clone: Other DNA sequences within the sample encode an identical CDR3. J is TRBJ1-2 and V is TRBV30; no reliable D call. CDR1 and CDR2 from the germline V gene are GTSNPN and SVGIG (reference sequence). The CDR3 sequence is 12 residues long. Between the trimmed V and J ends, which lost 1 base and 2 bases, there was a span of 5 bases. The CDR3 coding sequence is TGTGCCTGGAGTGGGGGAAACTATGGCTACACCTTC. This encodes CAWSGGNYGYTF.

CDR3 sequence reads: CATSSNRINSPLHF. CDR3 nucleotide sequence: TGTGCCACCAGCAGCAACAGGATTAATTCACCCCTCCACTTT. The V and J genes are TRBV15 and TRBJ1-6, with D perhaps matching TRBD1 (5 bases). This CDR3 comprises 14 residues. Germline V lookup: CDR1 LNHNV, CDR2 YYDKDF (reference sequence). V lost 3 bases, J lost 6 bases, and 9 bases lay in between.

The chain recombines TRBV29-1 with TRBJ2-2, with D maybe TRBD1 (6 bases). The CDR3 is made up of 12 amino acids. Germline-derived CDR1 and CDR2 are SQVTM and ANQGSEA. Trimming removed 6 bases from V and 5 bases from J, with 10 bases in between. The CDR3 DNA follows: TGCAGCGTCGGACAGCCAACCGGGGAGCTGTTTTTT. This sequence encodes CSVGQPTGELFF.

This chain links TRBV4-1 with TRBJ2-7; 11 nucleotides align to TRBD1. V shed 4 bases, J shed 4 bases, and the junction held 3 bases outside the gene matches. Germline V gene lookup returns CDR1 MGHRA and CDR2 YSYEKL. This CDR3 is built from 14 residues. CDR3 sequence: CASSRDRGYYEQYF. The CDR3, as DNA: TGCGCCAGCAGCCGGGACAGGGGGTATTACGAGCAGTACTTC.

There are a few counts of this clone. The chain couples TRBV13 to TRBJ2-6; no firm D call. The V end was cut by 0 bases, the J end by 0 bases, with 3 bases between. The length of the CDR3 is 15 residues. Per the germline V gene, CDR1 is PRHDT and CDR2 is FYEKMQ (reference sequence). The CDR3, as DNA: TGTGCCAGCAGCTTAGGGAACTCTGGGGCCAACGTCCTGACTTTC. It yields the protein CASSLGNSGANVLTF.

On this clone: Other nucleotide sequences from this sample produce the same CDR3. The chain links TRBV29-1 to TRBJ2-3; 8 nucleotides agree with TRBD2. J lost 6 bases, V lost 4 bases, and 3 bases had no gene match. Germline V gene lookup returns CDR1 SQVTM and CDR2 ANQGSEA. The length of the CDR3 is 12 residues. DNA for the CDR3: TGCAGCGTTGCGGGGGGGCCGGATACGCAGTATTTT. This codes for CSVAGGPDTQYF.

CDR3 in amino acids: CASSLVMGPHEQYF. CDR3 nucleotides: TGCGCCAGCAGCCTGGTGATGGGTCCTCACGAGCAGTACTTC. The chain joins TRBV5-1 to TRBJ2-7, with D unclear. V lost 4 bases, J lost 5 bases, and 16 bases lay in between. The CDR3 covers 14 residues. Germline CDR1 SGHRS, CDR2 YFSETQ. Together with reference TRBV5-1 and TRBJ2-7, the CDR3 gives the full variable domain: KAGVTQTPRYLIKTRGQQVTLSCSPISGHRSVSWYQQTPGQGLQFLFEYFSETQRNKGNFPGRFSGRQFSNSRSEMNVSTLELGDSALYLCASSLVMGPHEQYFGPGTRLTVT.

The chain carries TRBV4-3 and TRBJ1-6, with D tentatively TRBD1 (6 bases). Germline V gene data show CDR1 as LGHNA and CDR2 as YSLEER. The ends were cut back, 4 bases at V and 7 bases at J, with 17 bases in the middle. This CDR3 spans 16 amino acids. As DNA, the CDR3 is TGCGCCAGCAGCCGAGCGGGAACAGGGCACAATTCACCCCTCCACTTT. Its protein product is CASSRAGTGHNSPLHF.

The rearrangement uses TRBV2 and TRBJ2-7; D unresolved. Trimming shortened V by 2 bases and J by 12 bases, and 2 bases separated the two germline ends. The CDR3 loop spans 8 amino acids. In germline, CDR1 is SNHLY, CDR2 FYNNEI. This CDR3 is CASSELYF. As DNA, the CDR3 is TGTGCCAGCAGTGAATTGTACTTC.

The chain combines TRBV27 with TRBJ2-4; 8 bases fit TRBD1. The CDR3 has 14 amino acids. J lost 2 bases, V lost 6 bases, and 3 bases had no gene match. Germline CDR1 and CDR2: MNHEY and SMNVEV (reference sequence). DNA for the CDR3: TGTGCCAGCAGAGACAGGGGAACCAAAAACATTCAGTACTTC. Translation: CASRDRGTKNIQYF.

CDR3 bases: TGTGCCAGCAGCCCACGGACAGGGGATACGCAGTATTTT. Translated: CASSPRTGDTQYF. The chain recombines TRBV9 with TRBJ2-3; 8 nucleotides agree with TRBD1. Germline CDR1 reads SGDLS; CDR2 reads YYNGEE. CDR3 length equals 13 residues. The J segment lost 6 bases and the V segment lost 4 bases, leaving 4 bases of the junction unmatched. Combining the CDR3 with reference TRBV9 and TRBJ2-3 gives the whole variable domain DSGVTQTPKHLITATGQRVTLRCSPRSGDLSVYWYQQSLDQGLQFLIQYYNGEERAKGNILERFSAQQFPDLHSELNLSSLELGDSALYFCASSPRTGDTQYFGPGTRLTVL.

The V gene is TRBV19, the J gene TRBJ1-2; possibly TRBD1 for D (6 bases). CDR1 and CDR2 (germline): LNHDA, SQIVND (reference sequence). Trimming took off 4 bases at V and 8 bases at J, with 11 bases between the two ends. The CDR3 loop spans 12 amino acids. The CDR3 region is CASSKGDSGYTF. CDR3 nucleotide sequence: TGTGCCAGTAGTAAGGGGGATTCGGGCTACACCTTC.

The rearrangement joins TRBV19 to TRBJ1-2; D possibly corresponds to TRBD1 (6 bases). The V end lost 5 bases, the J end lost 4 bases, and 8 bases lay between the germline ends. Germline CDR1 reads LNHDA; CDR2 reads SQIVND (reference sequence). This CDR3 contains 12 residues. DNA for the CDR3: TGTGCCAGTAGTGGACAGCCCTATGGCTACACCTTC. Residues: CASSGQPYGYTF.

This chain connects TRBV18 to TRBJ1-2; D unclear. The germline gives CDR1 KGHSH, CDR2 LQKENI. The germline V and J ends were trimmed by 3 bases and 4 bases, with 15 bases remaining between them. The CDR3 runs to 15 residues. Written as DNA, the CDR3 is TGTGCCAGCTCACCGTCGCTCGAGGGAGGCTATGGCTACACCTTC. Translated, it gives CASSPSLEGGYGYTF.

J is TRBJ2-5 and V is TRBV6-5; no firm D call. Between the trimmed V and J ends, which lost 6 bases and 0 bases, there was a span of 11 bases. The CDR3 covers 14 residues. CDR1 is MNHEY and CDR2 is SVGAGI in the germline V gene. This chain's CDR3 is CASSRGWYQETQYF. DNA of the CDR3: TGTGCCAGCAGCCGTGGTTGGTACCAAGAGACCCAGTACTTC.

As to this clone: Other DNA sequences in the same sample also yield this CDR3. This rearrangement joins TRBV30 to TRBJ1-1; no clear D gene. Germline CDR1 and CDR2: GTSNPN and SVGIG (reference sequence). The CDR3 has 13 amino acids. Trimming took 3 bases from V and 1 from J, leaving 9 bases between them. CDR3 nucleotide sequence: TGTGCCTGGAGCTCACGCGGGAACACTGAAGCTTTCTTT. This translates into CAWSSRGNTEAFF.

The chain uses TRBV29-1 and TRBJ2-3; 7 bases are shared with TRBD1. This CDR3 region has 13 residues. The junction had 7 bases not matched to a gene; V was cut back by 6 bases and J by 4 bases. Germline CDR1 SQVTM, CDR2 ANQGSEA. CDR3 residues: CSVIRGQADTQYF. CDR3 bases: TGCAGCGTCATCCGTGGACAGGCAGATACGCAGTATTTT.

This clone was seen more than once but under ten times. CDR3 sequence: CSVLSGGVYNEQFF. CDR3 DNA sequence: TGCAGCGTTCTCTCCGGGGGGGTATACAATGAGCAGTTCTTC. The V call is TRBV29-1, the J call TRBJ2-1; 8 bases are shared with TRBD2. Germline V gene sequence: CDR1 SQVTM, CDR2 ANQGSEA. Trimming cost V 5 bases and J 4 bases; bases outside gene matches: 7. The CDR3 covers 14 residues.

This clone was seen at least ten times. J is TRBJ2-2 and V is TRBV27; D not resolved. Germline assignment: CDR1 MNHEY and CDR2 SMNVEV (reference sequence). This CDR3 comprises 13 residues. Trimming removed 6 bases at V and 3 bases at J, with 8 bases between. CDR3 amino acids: CASRTEHTGELFF. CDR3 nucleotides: TGTGCCAGCAGAACCGAACACACCGGGGAGCTGTTTTTT.

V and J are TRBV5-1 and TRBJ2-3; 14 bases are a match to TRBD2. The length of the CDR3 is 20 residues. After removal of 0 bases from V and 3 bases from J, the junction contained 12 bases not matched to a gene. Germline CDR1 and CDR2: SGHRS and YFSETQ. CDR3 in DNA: TGCGCCAGCAGCTTGGCGGGGACTAGCGGGGGCGCGAAGAAGACAGATACGCAGTATTTT. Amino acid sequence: CASSLAGTSGGAKKTDTQYF.

The CDR3 region has the DNA TGCGCCAGCAGCCCGTTAGGAGGATACGAGCAGTACTTC. Amino acid sequence: CASSPLGGYEQYF. The chain recombines TRBV4-1 with TRBJ2-7; D perhaps matches TRBD2 (5 bases). Germline-derived CDR1 and CDR2 are MGHRA and YSYEKL. The germline V and J ends were trimmed by 4 bases and 4 bases, with 11 bases remaining between them. The CDR3 is 13 amino acids.